Listed here are 23 T cell receptor beta chains from one sample, sequenced in a study of beta chain features in type 1 diabetes. cDNA synthesis used the whole RNA isolate, giving expressed TCRB sequences. Only in-frame clones appear in the TCRdb table, and some are missing; sequencing was by immunoSEQ multiplex PCR. Of 200,000 to 250,000 clones in the sample, over 12% are singletons; the top ten hold about 0.03%. Material: naive CD4+ T cells from blood. These receptors all stem from a middle-aged woman in good health.

This clone was detected only a few times. The chain uses TRBV4-3 and TRBJ2-5; 12 bases agree with TRBD2. Germline lookup yields CDR1 LGHNA and CDR2 YSLEER. After removal of 4 bases from V and 5 bases from J, the junction contained 11 bases not matched to a gene. The CDR3 sequence is 17 residues long. In DNA form, the CDR3 reads TGCGCCAGCAGCCGGCGGCTAGCGGGGGGGTCTGCCGAGACCCAGTACTTC. This sequence encodes CASSRRLAGGSAETQYF.

The chain links TRBV7-9 to TRBJ1-5, with TRBD1 matching over 9 bases. Trimming at V came to 5 bases and at J to 7 bases, leaving 6 bases not matched to a gene. Germline V gene data show CDR1 as SEHNR and CDR2 as FQNEAQ (reference sequence). The CDR3 is made up of 14 amino acids. The chain's CDR3 is CASSPGTGWQPQHF. CDR3 in DNA: TGTGCCAGCAGCCCCGGGACAGGGTGGCAGCCCCAGCATTTT.

This clone turned up a few times. The chain employs TRBV2 and TRBJ2-3; D might be TRBD1 (5 bases). The CDR3 has 17 residues. Germline CDR1 and CDR2: SNHLY and FYNNEI. The V end was cut by 4 bases, the J end by 3 bases, with 20 bases between. CDR3 residues: CASSVHPPTVKTDTQYF. CDR3 bases: TGTGCCAGCAGTGTTCATCCCCCGACAGTGAAAACAGATACGCAGTATTTT.

The chain recombines TRBV2 with TRBJ1-6; D is undetermined. Germline V gene sequence: CDR1 SNHLY, CDR2 FYNNEI. The CDR3 is made up of 15 amino acids. Trimming took off 6 bases at V and 7 bases at J, with 16 bases between the two ends. The CDR3 here is CASRADRPTNSPLHF. As DNA, the CDR3 is TGTGCCAGCAGAGCGGACCGGCCGACGAATTCACCCCTCCACTTT.

The CDR3 DNA reads TGTGCCAGCAGTTACAGGGTGGGCACTGAAGCTTTCTTT. This codes for CASSYRVGTEAFF. The chain uses TRBV28 and TRBJ1-1; tentatively, D is TRBD1 (6 bases). The CDR3 loop spans 13 amino acids. V dropped 4 bases and J dropped 4 bases, with 10 bases sitting between them. CDR1 is MDHEN, CDR2 SYDVKM, per germline.

The CDR3 sequence: CASSFQTSGGGEQFF. Here the CDR3 DNA reads TGTGCCAGCAGCTTTCAGACTAGCGGGGGCGGTGAGCAGTTCTTC. The chain has TRBV7-2 and TRBJ2-1; TRBD2 agrees at 12 bases. The germline V gene encodes CDR1 SGHTA and CDR2 FQGNSA. Germline trimming cut 3 bases from V and 9 bases from J; bases unmatched to any gene: 6. The CDR3 is 15 amino acids. The full variable domain, rest sourced from reference TRBV7-2 and TRBJ2-1, is GAGVSQSPSNKVTEKGKDVELRCDPISGHTALYWYRQSLGQGLEFLIYFQGNSAPDKSGLPSDRFSAERTGGSVSTLTIQRTQQEDSAVYLCASSFQTSGGGEQFFGPGTRLTVL.

This chain uses TRBV6-1 with TRBJ1-2; D might be TRBD1 (5 bases). CDR1 and CDR2 (germline): MNHNS, SASEGT. V gave up 6 bases and J gave up 5 bases, with 10 bases separating them. The CDR3 is 12 residues long. The CDR3 DNA sequence: TGTGCCAGCAGCCCCACAGGATATGGCTACACCTTC. Protein sequence: CASSPTGYGYTF.

The chain has TRBV4-1 and TRBJ2-2; TRBD1 agrees at 10 bases. With V trimmed by 2 bases and J by 6 bases, 6 bases remained unmatched. From germline, CDR1 is MGHRA and CDR2 YSYEKL. The CDR3 is 16 amino acids. CDR3 DNA: TGCGCCAGCAGCCAACCTCCGGGACAGGGGTCCGGGGAGCTGTTTTTT. It specifies CASSQPPGQGSGELFF.

The chain links TRBV23-1 to TRBJ1-2; maybe TRBD1 (5 bases). Being an ORF, TRBV23-1 has a function that is uncertain. Trimming pared 6 bases from V and 5 bases from J, leaving 25 bases between. This CDR3 comprises 17 residues. The CDR3, as DNA: TGCGCCAGCAGCAAGGGAGGCAACAGGTCCATAGATTATGGCTACACCTTC. Translation: CASSKGGNRSIDYGYTF.

The table lists this clone with a few counts. The chain's CDR3 is CASSSVSFRGPSQETQYF. The DNA of the CDR3 is TGTGCCAGCAGCTCCGTATCATTCAGGGGGCCCTCCCAAGAGACCCAGTACTTC. The chain combines TRBV7-9 with TRBJ2-5, with 8 bases fitting TRBD1. The ends lost 4 bases at V and 1 base at J; junction bases unmatched: 14. CDR1 and CDR2 (germline): SEHNR, FQNEAQ (reference sequence). This CDR3 has 18 amino acids.

A few counts support this clone. The V gene is TRBV18, the J gene TRBJ1-5, with D maybe TRBD1 (6 bases). CDR3 length: 16 amino acids. CDR1 and CDR2 from the germline V gene are KGHSH and LQKENI. V lost 3 bases to trimming and J lost 2 bases, with 14 bases between them. CDR3 DNA sequence: TGTGCCAGCTCACCGTCATCTGGGGGCGGCAATCAGCCCCAGCATTTT. This gives the protein CASSPSSGGGNQPQHF. Full variable domain (missing parts from reference TRBV18 and TRBJ1-5): NAGVMQNPRHLVRRRGQEARLRCSPMKGHSHVYWYRQLPEEGLKFMVYLQKENIIDESGMPKERFSAEFPKEGPSILRIQQVVRGDSAAYFCASSPSSGGGNQPQHFGDGTRLSIL.

This clone was observed a handful of times. The chain combines TRBV7-9 with TRBJ1-4; TRBD1 agrees at 8 bases. J was trimmed by 7 bases and V by 4 bases; bases with no gene match: 8. Germline CDR1 and CDR2: SEHNR and FQNEAQ (reference sequence). This CDR3 is 15 amino acids long. The CDR3 loop is CASSSGQGSGEKLFF. The CDR3 DNA reads as TGTGCCAGCAGCTCCGGACAGGGTAGCGGTGAAAAACTGTTTTTT.

The J gene is TRBJ2-7, the V gene TRBV18, with TRBD1 matching 7 bases. The germline V gene encodes CDR1 KGHSH and CDR2 LQKENI. V was clipped by 4 bases and J by 2 bases; unmatched bases: 5. The CDR3 consists of 14 residues. The CDR3 loop is CASSQGTVTYEQYF. The DNA of the CDR3 is TGTGCCAGCTCACAAGGGACAGTGACCTACGAGCAGTACTTC.

This clone was seen more than once but under ten times. The V gene is TRBV4-3, the J gene TRBJ1-3, with TRBD1 matching 8 bases. V trimming: 0 bases; J trimming: 8 bases; junction bases outside the gene matches: 6. The CDR3 is 15 residues long. CDR1 is LGHNA, CDR2 YSLEER, per germline. The CDR3: CASSQDRDRSYTIYF. For the CDR3, the DNA is TGCGCCAGCAGCCAAGACCGGGACAGGTCCTACACCATATATTTT.

This clone was counted only a few times. CDR3 nucleotide sequence: TGCGCCAGCAGCCAAGATTCACAGGGATTGGGCTACACCTTC. It codes for CASSQDSQGLGYTF. The rearrangement uses TRBV4-3 and TRBJ1-2; tentatively, D is TRBD1 (6 bases). CDR3 length: 14 residues. V was cut by 0 bases and J by 8 bases, with 13 bases left in between. In germline, CDR1 is LGHNA, CDR2 YSLEER.

This clone was observed a handful of times. This chain joins TRBV29-1 and TRBJ1-1; D possibly corresponds to TRBD1 (5 bases). V was shortened by 3 bases and J by 1 base, with 6 bases between the two germline ends. Germline-derived CDR1 and CDR2 are SQVTM and ANQGSEA. This CDR3 comprises 12 residues. The CDR3 is CSVDTGNTEAFF. The CDR3 DNA sequence: TGCAGCGTTGACACAGGGAACACTGAAGCTTTCTTT.

This clone was found a few times. The chain carries TRBV7-9 and TRBJ1-4, with D possibly TRBD1 on 6 matching bases. The germline V and J ends were trimmed by 6 bases and 4 bases, with 12 bases remaining between them. This CDR3 has 14 residues. Germline V lookup: CDR1 SEHNR, CDR2 FQNEAQ (reference sequence). The CDR3 protein is CASSSGTYNEKLFF. The CDR3 DNA reads TGTGCCAGCAGTTCCGGGACATATAATGAAAAACTGTTTTTT.

V and J are TRBV5-6 and TRBJ1-2, with TRBD1 identical over 7 bases. The V gene end was trimmed by 6 bases and the J gene end by 4 bases; junction bases not matched to a gene: 12. Germline assignment: CDR1 SGHDT and CDR2 YYEEEE. The CDR3 has 15 residues. CDR3 region: CASMTSLTGIYGYTF. Written as DNA, the CDR3 is TGTGCCAGCATGACGTCATTGACAGGGATCTATGGCTACACCTTC. The full variable domain, its missing parts supplied by reference TRBV5-6 and TRBJ1-2, is DAGVTQSPTHLIKTRGQQVTLRCSPKSGHDTVSWYQQALGQGPQFIFQYYEEEERQRGNFPDRFSGHQFPNYSSELNVNALLLGDSALYLCASMTSLTGIYGYTFGSGTRLTVV.

This chain uses TRBV12-5 with TRBJ1-1, with 9 bases lining up with TRBD1. This CDR3 has 15 residues. With V trimmed by 3 bases and J by 5 bases, 7 bases remained unmatched. In germline, CDR1 is LGHNT, CDR2 FRNRAP. CDR3 in DNA: TGTGCTAGTGGTTTTGACACAGGGGGCCGAACTGAAGCTTTCTTT. It specifies CASGFDTGGRTEAFF.

The chain joins TRBV7-6 to TRBJ1-3, with 7 bases aligning to TRBD1. Germline assignment: CDR1 SGHVS and CDR2 FNYEAQ. The CDR3 is 15 residues long. V trimming: 5 bases; J trimming: 2 bases; junction bases outside the gene matches: 6. CDR3 DNA sequence: TGTGCCAGCAGCCGGACCGGGACAGCTGGAAACACCATATATTTT. Its translation: CASSRTGTAGNTIYF. The full variable domain, in which reference TRBV7-6 and TRBJ1-3 provide the parts outside the CDR3, is GAGVSQSPRYKVTKRGQDVALRCDPISGHVSLYWYRQALGQGPEFLTYFNYEAQQDKSGLPNDRFSAERPEGSISTLTIQRTEQRDSAMYRCASSRTGTAGNTIYFGEGSWLTVV.

The V gene is TRBV6-7, the J gene TRBJ2-7; TRBD1 agrees at 7 bases. TRBV6-7 is an ORF; its function is uncertain. This CDR3 spans 16 amino acids. Unmatched junction bases numbered 8, after V lost 1 base and J lost 2 bases. Here the CDR3 reads CASSYLSGTETYEQYF. The DNA for the CDR3 is TGTGCCAGCAGTTACTTGTCTGGGACAGAGACCTACGAGCAGTACTTC.

CDR3 protein: CASSPTGIHEQYF. The CDR3 DNA reads TGTGCCAGCAGCCCAACAGGGATCCACGAGCAGTACTTC. The rearrangement joins TRBV14 to TRBJ2-7, with D possibly being TRBD1 (6 bases). This CDR3 has 13 residues. Trimming took 4 bases from V and 5 from J, leaving 12 bases between them. The V gene's germline CDR1 is SGHDN and CDR2 FVKESK.

This clone occurred a few times. The V gene is TRBV29-1, the J gene TRBJ1-2, with a weak D call TRBD1 (5 bases). Deletions cut 3 bases from V and 2 bases from J, with 10 bases between. Germline loops: CDR1 SQVTM, CDR2 ANQGSEA. The CDR3 spans 13 residues. CDR3 residues: CSVDETENYGYTF. DNA for the CDR3: TGCAGCGTTGATGAGACAGAGAACTATGGCTACACCTTC.